This T cell receptor beta chain was sequenced in a study of regulatory T cells in long-lasting Graves disease (dated by TCRdb to about 2021). Concerning the study at large: To count as having persistent Graves' disease, a patient had to have received antithyroid drug treatment for over 5 years with TSH receptor autoantibodies remaining persistently positive. Patients with persistent Graves' disease were compared with patients with newly diagnosed Graves' disease using TCR sequencing and RNA sequencing of peripheral blood. The study was registered as a clinical trial and conducted in China. TCR sequencing covered some 13 persistent and approximately 20 newly diagnosed Graves' disease patients, about 35 samples in total. Antithyroid drugs had been taken for 8.5 to 13 years on average by persistent Graves' disease patients in the clinical cohort. Study-wide findings and limitations: The study examined only peripheral blood because the primary lesion, thyroid tissue, could not be accessed. A larger number of public clonotypes was shared among persistent patients (more than 2,500) than among newly diagnosed patients (roughly 930). Lower TCR Shannon entropy and fewer highly expanded clones were observed in persistent Graves' disease patients than in newly diagnosed patients, which suggested clonal expansion. The small sample size was acknowledged by the authors as a limitation that may reduce accuracy. Sequencing and analysis were restricted to the TCR beta chain. TRBV28, TRBJ1-2 and TRBJ2-5 were preferentially used in persistent disease, while TRBV20-1 and TRBJ2-1 were favored in newly diagnosed disease.

The protocol used for the library was multiplex PCR. These reads were obtained on an Illumina HiSeq 4000. To build TCR beta libraries, CDR3 regions were amplified by Arm-PCR using iRepertoire HTBI primers. Before sequencing, the PCR products went through gel purification. From the authors' description of their analysis: A total of some 60 TRBV and 14 TRBJ segments were identified across samples and were used for gene usage analysis of CDR3 amino acid clonotypes. COPE and FqMerger were used to merge the filtered high-quality paired reads into contigs. BLAST was used to align contigs to IMGT TRBV, TRBD and TRBJ reference genes, with CDR3 defined following IMGT. Any clonotype with a frequency above 0.1% was counted as a highly expanded clone. Repertoire diversity was measured by Shannon entropy, and V-J evenness by the Gini coefficient. Public clonotypes were defined as clonotypes shared by more than one individual. TCRdb reworked the public reads: Q25 trimming with fastp, MiXCR clone assembly, productive beta chains retained. When rows share a CDR3 protein, they turn into one entry using the most common DNA and genes. The V and J calls come from TCRdb's annotation, not from the publication. The sample data list 600,000 to 800,000 distinct CDR3 sequences, and around 30% of these were observed just once. Of the sample, roughly 46% is held by the ten largest clones.

At the junction V is shortened by 3 bases and J by 1 base; bases outside the gene matches: 2. The CDR3 runs 15 amino acids, cysteine and phenylalanine included. The DNA shown is the 45-base CDR3, in frame from base 1. The CDR1 and CDR2 encoded by the germline V gene are MNHNS and SASEGT. The sample's time point label, in plain terms: persistent/refractory GD, antithyroid drugs over 5 years with positive TRAb. For both TCR sequencing and RNA sequencing, RNA was extracted from PBMCs in TRIzol. The diagnosis of Graves' disease followed American Thyroid Association guidelines. Recruitment of patients was carried out at an endocrinology department in Xi'an, China. Each patient gave roughly 8.4 milliliters of peripheral blood, collected in an EDTA anticoagulant tube. Ficoll Paque Plus density gradient separation was used to isolate PBMCs, and no further T cell sorting was done. An Agilent 2100 Bioanalyzer and agarose gel were used to check RNA quality, while a NanoDrop 2000 measured RNA concentration.

This clonotype has a handful of counts. Its antigen is not yet known. There are no base qualities to consult, and no much larger clone falls within one base. This clonotype was obtained from a female donor with Graves disease. Here the sequenced sample was peripheral blood mononuclear cells (PBMCs), taken when the disease was refractory, from a patient treated with antithyroid drugs. Recombination connected TRBV6-1 to TRBJ1-5; 8 bases in the middle match TRBD1. The DNA is TGTGCCAGCAGTGATCAGGGGGCGAGCAATCAGCCCCAGCATTTT. The resulting protein is CASSDQGASNQPQHF.